A few counts support the clone carrying this T cell receptor beta chain. This entry belongs to a study of follicular helper T cells after annual influenza vaccination. Unmatched junction bases numbered 4, after V lost 6 bases and J lost 6 bases. The germline CDR1 and CDR2 sequences are SEHNR and FQNEAQ (reference sequence). The CDR3 consists of 12 residues. Assay: immunoSEQ multiplex PCR; the TCRdb copy retains only in-frame clones and omits some. The profile shows about 11,000 clones, less than 80% of them singletons. This chain links TRBV7-9 with TRBJ1-2, with 7 bases aligning to TRBD1. The starting material was CXCR5- memory CD4+ T cells sorted from blood, obtained 6 weeks after influenza vaccination. This receptor was taken from an adult who received the influenza vaccine. CDR3 in DNA: TGTGCCAGCAGAAATACAGGGGATGGCTACACCTTC. Its protein is CASRNTGDGYTF.